The 32 T cell receptor beta chains listed next were all sequenced from one sample in a study of T cells in Graves' hyperthyroidism and ophthalmopathy. Amplified TCR beta CDR3 regions derived from RNA transcripts. HTBI primers were the set used in a first-round RT-PCR of the TCR CDR3. TCRdb analysed the multiplex PCR reads with MiXCR anew, one entry per CDR3 protein. The table includes hundreds of thousands of distinct CDR3 sequences, approximately 14% detected once. The sequenced sample was blood. The receptors derive from a man younger than 30 with Graves' ophthalmopathy.

A single count supports this clonotype. The rearrangement uses TRBV20-1 and TRBJ2-7; TRBD2 agrees at 15 bases. Germline V gives CDR1 DFQATT, CDR2 SNEGSKA (reference sequence). Trimming took 2 bases from V and 5 from J; bases not matched to a gene: 7. The CDR3 has 16 residues. In DNA form, the CDR3 reads TGCAGTGCTAGAAGACCCGGGACTAGCGGGAGGAACGAGCAGTACTTC. It is translated as CSARRPGTSGRNEQYF.

This clonotype was counted ten times or more. CDR3 in amino acids: CASSPWTVWDTSPLHF. The CDR3 nucleotides are TGCGCCAGCAGCCCCTGGACTGTCTGGGACACTTCACCCCTCCACTTT. The J gene is TRBJ1-6, the V gene TRBV5-1, with a tentative D call TRBD1 (6 bases). Germline assignment: CDR1 SGHRS and CDR2 YFSETQ. V was shortened by 4 bases and J by 9 bases, with 20 bases between the two germline ends. The CDR3 contains 16 residues.

In its sample, this clonotype was seen a few times. Possible read error: a much larger clone is one base away. The genes are TRBV5-1 and TRBJ2-3; TRBD2 matches at 9 bases. Trimming at V came to 0 bases and at J to 1 base, leaving 6 bases not matched to a gene. The CDR3 has 17 amino acids. The V gene's germline CDR1 is SGHRS and CDR2 YFSETQ. CDR3 region: CASSLVPSGMGTDTQYF. As DNA, the CDR3 is TGCGCCAGCAGCTTGGTTCCTAGCGGGATGGGCACAGATACGCAGTATTTT.

This chain links TRBV11-2 with TRBJ1-6; D might be TRBD1 (6 bases). V was cut by 0 bases and J by 10 bases, with 16 bases left in between. Germline V lookup: CDR1 SGHAT, CDR2 FQNNGV. The length of the CDR3 is 16 residues. This chain's CDR3 is CASSLDGLAGGSPLHF. In DNA form, the CDR3 reads TGTGCCAGCAGCTTAGATGGGTTGGCTGGGGGCTCACCCCTCCACTTT.

This clonotype has at least ten counts. The chain is built from TRBV5-1 and TRBJ2-3; 8 nucleotides align to TRBD1. Looked up from germline, CDR1 is SGHRS and CDR2 is YFSETQ. Losses at the gene ends were 6 bases for V and 4 bases for J; bases not matched to a gene: 4. This CDR3 contains 13 residues. CDR3 amino acids: CASNGQGSDTQYF. The CDR3 bases are TGCGCCAGCAACGGACAGGGCTCAGATACGCAGTATTTT.

This clonotype showed up just a few times. A clone one base away is much larger, so this may be a read error. This chain connects TRBV7-2 to TRBJ2-2; 9 bases match TRBD2. Germline CDR1 SGHTA, CDR2 FQGNSA. The CDR3 is 14 amino acids. CDR3 DNA: TGTGCCAGCAGCCCCGGGCTAGCTAGCGGGGAGCTGTCTTTT. As protein: CASSPGLASGELSF.

This clonotype was detected many times. The chain employs TRBV11-1 and TRBJ2-5; a possible D gene is TRBD2 (5 bases). Germline V gene sequence: CDR1 SGHAT, CDR2 FQDESV (reference sequence). The CDR3 contains 16 residues. The ends were cut back, 6 bases at V and 1 base at J, with 18 bases in the middle. CDR3 sequence reads: CASSSVGSGLQETQYF. The CDR3 DNA sequence: TGTGCCAGCAGTTCAGTCGGTAGTGGACTCCAAGAGACCCAGTACTTC.

This clonotype has ten or more counts. The chain carries TRBV3-1 and TRBJ1-2; D gene unclear. Germline CDR1 is LGHDT and CDR2 is YNNKEL (reference sequence). V gave up 0 bases and J gave up 6 bases, with 17 bases separating them. CDR3 length equals 16 residues. The CDR3 DNA reads as TGTGCCAGCAGCCAAGATCCGGCAGTAGGTGTACATGGCTACACCTTC. Its protein product is CASSQDPAVGVHGYTF.

This clonotype was detected ten times or more. The chain is built from TRBV28 and TRBJ1-5; weak D call: TRBD1 (6 bases). The germline V and J ends were trimmed by 3 bases and 5 bases, with 11 bases remaining between them. This CDR3 comprises 14 residues. Germline loops: CDR1 MDHEN, CDR2 SYDVKM. Here the CDR3 DNA reads TGTGCCAGCAGTTTGAGGGGGGGGCATCAGCCCCAGCATTTT. As protein: CASSLRGGHQPQHF.

The chain joins TRBV7-6 to TRBJ1-1; 7 bases line up with TRBD1. Germline lookup yields CDR1 SGHVS and CDR2 FNYEAQ. The V segment lost 5 bases and the J segment 4 bases; nucleotides outside the gene matches: 16. The CDR3 covers 17 residues. The CDR3 spells CASSAWDSGGWGTEAFF. Written as DNA, the CDR3 is TGTGCCAGCAGCGCTTGGGACAGCGGAGGTTGGGGCACTGAAGCTTTCTTT.

This clonotype was found many times. This chain joins TRBV4-1 and TRBJ2-3; D may be TRBD2 (6 bases). There are 17 residues in the CDR3. CDR1 MGHRA and CDR2 YSYEKL come from the germline V gene. V was trimmed by 2 bases and J by 0 bases, leaving 15 bases between them. CDR3 sequence (DNA): TGCGCCAGCAGCCAATGGGCTTCGGGGACTAGCACAGATACGCAGTATTTT. The encoded protein is CASSQWASGTSTDTQYF.

The V and J genes are TRBV11-3 and TRBJ2-2, with 8 bases that match TRBD2. The CDR3 sequence is 17 residues long. Per the germline V gene, CDR1 is SGHNT and CDR2 is YENEEA. Trimming took 5 bases from V and 6 from J; bases not matched to a gene: 14. CDR3 sequence (DNA): TGTGCCAGCAGCCCTAATCCGGGACGGCGGGGGGCCGGGGAGCTGTTTTTT. It codes for CASSPNPGRRGAGELFF.

The V gene is TRBV18, the J gene TRBJ1-4; D remains unclear. CDR1 is KGHSH, CDR2 LQKENI, per germline. The germline V and J ends were trimmed by 2 bases and 4 bases, with 5 bases remaining between them. This CDR3 is built from 13 residues. The CDR3 is CASSPALNEKLFF. The CDR3 nucleotides are TGTGCCAGCTCACCAGCCCTTAATGAAAAACTGTTTTTT. The full variable domain, in which reference TRBV18 and TRBJ1-4 provide the parts outside the CDR3, is NAGVMQNPRHLVRRRGQEARLRCSPMKGHSHVYWYRQLPEEGLKFMVYLQKENIIDESGMPKERFSAEFPKEGPSILRIQQVVRGDSAAYFCASSPALNEKLFFGSGTQLSVL.

This clonotype was observed at least ten times. V gene TRBV2 combines with J gene TRBJ2-3; D gene uncertain. The CDR3 extends over 14 amino acids. The germline CDR1 and CDR2 sequences are SNHLY and FYNNEI. The V gene lost 7 bases and the J gene lost 0 bases, with 11 bases spanning the gap. Here the CDR3 DNA reads TGTGCCAGCACGGCCTCCCGAAGCACAGATACGCAGTATTTT. It translates to CASTASRSTDTQYF.

This clonotype appeared a few times. CDR3 nucleotide sequence: TGTGCCAGCAGCGAGGACTGGGGGGGGAGGCCCACAGATACGCAGTATTTT. Its translation: CASSEDWGGRPTDTQYF. The chain combines TRBV9 with TRBJ2-3, with 7 bases identical to TRBD2. The CDR3 length is 17 residues. Germline values: CDR1 SGDLS, CDR2 YYNGEE. After removal of 3 bases from V and 2 bases from J, the junction contained 12 bases not matched to a gene. Full variable domain (remainder filled in from reference TRBV9 and TRBJ2-3): DSGVTQTPKHLITATGQRVTLRCSPRSGDLSVYWYQQSLDQGLQFLIQYYNGEERAKGNILERFSAQQFPDLHSELNLSSLELGDSALYFCASSEDWGGRPTDTQYFGPGTRLTVL.

CDR3 in DNA: TGTGCCAGCTGCCCGATGGGGGGGGGCGAAAAACTGTTTTTT. Encoded protein: CASCPMGGGEKLFF. This chain connects TRBV2 to TRBJ1-4, with a weak D call TRBD1 (6 bases). Germline-derived CDR1 and CDR2 are SNHLY and FYNNEI. The CDR3 is 14 residues long. Trimming shortened V by 8 bases and J by 8 bases, and 18 bases separated the two germline ends.

This clonotype was detected ten times or more. The gene calls are TRBV13 and TRBJ2-7, with TRBD1 matching 9 bases. J lost 6 bases, V lost 6 bases, and 9 bases had no gene match. The germline CDR1 and CDR2 sequences are PRHDT and FYEKMQ (reference sequence). The CDR3 is 14 residues long. The CDR3, as DNA: TGTGCCAGCAGTTTATTCGGGACAGGGTTCGAGCAGTACTTC. The encoded protein is CASSLFGTGFEQYF.

The chain links TRBV5-1 to TRBJ2-5; 9 bases map to TRBD2. The germline gives CDR1 SGHRS, CDR2 YFSETQ. V was clipped by 4 bases and J by 5 bases; unmatched bases: 12. CDR3 length equals 16 residues. CDR3 sequence reads: CASSPKGPSGVETQYF. In DNA form, the CDR3 reads TGCGCCAGCAGCCCGAAGGGACCTAGCGGGGTTGAGACCCAGTACTTC.

This clonotype was observed once. The chain couples TRBV20-1 to TRBJ2-7, with D maybe TRBD1 (7 bases). CDR3 size: 16 residues. From germline, CDR1 is DFQATT and CDR2 SNEGSKA (reference sequence). CDR3 coding DNA: TGCAGCGCTGAAGGGGGGACAGTAACCGACTCCTACGAGCAGTACTTC. Encoded protein: CSAEGGTVTDSYEQYF.

The rearrangement joins TRBV5-5 to TRBJ2-7; 13 positions agree with TRBD2. CDR1 and CDR2 (germline): SGHKS, YYEKEE (reference sequence). This CDR3 contains 16 residues. V trimming: 3 bases; J trimming: 1 base; junction bases outside the gene matches: 4. The CDR3 reads CASSSGLAGQSYEQYF. The CDR3 bases are TGTGCCAGCAGCTCGGGACTAGCGGGACAATCCTACGAGCAGTACTTC.

This clonotype was observed a handful of times. This chain links TRBV5-1 with TRBJ1-3; the D gene is possibly TRBD1 (6 bases). CDR3 size: 15 residues. The V and J ends lost 4 bases and 1 base respectively, with 12 bases between them. CDR1 and CDR2 from the germline V gene are SGHRS and YFSETQ. CDR3 DNA sequence: TGCGCCAGCAGCACCCTTACAGGGTCTGGAAACACCATATATTTT. It yields the protein CASSTLTGSGNTIYF.

This clonotype was observed at least ten times. The chain joins TRBV3-1 to TRBJ2-7; the match to TRBD1 covers 9 bases. V lost 4 bases and J lost 0; bases outside the gene matches: 4. The CDR3 extends over 15 amino acids. CDR1 and CDR2 (germline): LGHDT, YNNKEL (reference sequence). This CDR3 is CASSPRDRVSYEQYF. The CDR3 region has the DNA TGTGCCAGCAGCCCCCGGGACAGGGTCTCCTACGAGCAGTACTTC.

The sample holds many counts of this clonotype. The genes are TRBV20-1 and TRBJ2-3; 8 bases align to TRBD1. V shed 3 bases, J shed 1 base, and the junction held 9 bases outside the gene matches. CDR3 size: 16 residues. The germline CDR1 and CDR2 sequences are DFQATT and SNEGSKA (reference sequence). The CDR3 loop is CSASSSGGVRTDTQYF. The CDR3 bases are TGCAGTGCTAGTTCCTCAGGGGGCGTACGCACAGATACGCAGTATTTT.

This clonotype was seen many times. V usage is TRBV2 and J usage is TRBJ2-3; D remains unclear. V was trimmed by 6 bases and J by 0 bases, leaving 10 bases between them. Germline V gene data show CDR1 as SNHLY and CDR2 as FYNNEI. This CDR3 has 14 residues. DNA of the CDR3: TGTGCCAGCAGCAGTGACACTAGCACAGATACGCAGTATTTT. Protein sequence: CASSSDTSTDTQYF.

This chain links TRBV6-1 with TRBJ2-7, with 9 nucleotides matching TRBD1. The J segment lost 2 bases and the V segment lost 6 bases, leaving 17 bases of the junction unmatched. Germline V gene data show CDR1 as MNHNS and CDR2 as SASEGT. The CDR3 spans 18 residues. The CDR3 nucleotides read TGTGCCAGCAGACATCCGGGACAGGGCCCCCTAGGGCCCTACGAGCAGTACTTC. Its translation is CASRHPGQGPLGPYEQYF.

This chain links TRBV4-1 with TRBJ2-5; the D gene is possibly TRBD1 (6 bases). Germline CDR1 MGHRA, CDR2 YSYEKL. V was trimmed by 4 bases and J by 5 bases, leaving 17 bases between them. The CDR3 spans 15 residues. In DNA, the CDR3 is TGCGCCAGCAGCCGAGAGGACAGTTTTTATGAGACCCAGTACTTC. Protein: CASSREDSFYETQYF.

This clonotype has a count of ten or more. CDR3 residues: CASSPGILSTDTQYF. Written as DNA, the CDR3 is TGTGCCAGCAGTCCAGGGATCCTTAGCACAGATACGCAGTATTTT. V and J are TRBV27 and TRBJ2-3, with D maybe TRBD1 (5 bases). V shed 5 bases and J shed 0 bases, with 12 bases lying between them. Per the germline V gene, CDR1 is MNHEY and CDR2 is SMNVEV (reference sequence). The CDR3 is 15 residues long.

This clonotype has at least ten counts. The chain uses TRBV18 and TRBJ2-7; D not certain. CDR1 is KGHSH and CDR2 is LQKENI in the germline V gene. Trimming stripped 2 bases from V and 5 bases from J, with 7 bases between. The CDR3 extends over 12 amino acids. The CDR3 loop reads CASSPVADEQYF. For the CDR3, the DNA is TGTGCCAGCTCACCAGTTGCGGACGAGCAGTACTTC.

Notes on this clonotype: A read error is possible here, since a much larger clone lies one base away. This sequence joins TRBV12-3 or TRBV12-4 and TRBJ2-7; D may be TRBD1 (6 bases). CDR3 length equals 12 residues. Trimming removed 6 bases at V and 3 bases at J, with 9 bases between. CDR3 in DNA: TGTGCCAGCAGGAAACAGGGCTACGAGCAGTACTTC. It codes for CASRKQGYEQYF.

Turning to this clonotype: Since a much larger clone is just one base distant, this may be a read error. The chain uses TRBV11-2 and TRBJ1-1; perhaps TRBD1 as D (6 bases). V dropped 5 bases and J dropped 3 bases, with 13 bases sitting between them. The CDR3 has 14 amino acids. Looked up from germline, CDR1 is SGHAT and CDR2 is FQNNGV. The CDR3 DNA is TGTGCCAGCAGCCAAGTCAAGGGGGACACTGAAGCTTTCTTT. This translates into CASSQVKGDTEAFF.

This chain connects TRBV7-2 to TRBJ2-3, with D possibly being TRBD2 (5 bases). Trimming stripped 1 base from V and 6 bases from J, with 11 bases between. Germline assignment: CDR1 SGHTA and CDR2 FQGNSA. There are 14 residues in the CDR3. The CDR3 coding sequence is TGTGCCAGCAGCTTAGACAAGAGGAGGGATACGCAGTATTTT. It is translated as CASSLDKRRDTQYF.

This clonotype was found many times. The chain combines TRBV7-9 with TRBJ2-7; a possible D gene is TRBD1 (5 bases). Deletions cut 2 bases from V and 2 bases from J, with 10 bases between. The germline CDR1 and CDR2 sequences are SEHNR and FQNEAQ (reference sequence). The CDR3 spans 14 residues. CDR3 region: CASSLTGDAYEQYF. The DNA of the CDR3 is TGTGCCAGCAGCTTAACAGGAGACGCCTACGAGCAGTACTTC.